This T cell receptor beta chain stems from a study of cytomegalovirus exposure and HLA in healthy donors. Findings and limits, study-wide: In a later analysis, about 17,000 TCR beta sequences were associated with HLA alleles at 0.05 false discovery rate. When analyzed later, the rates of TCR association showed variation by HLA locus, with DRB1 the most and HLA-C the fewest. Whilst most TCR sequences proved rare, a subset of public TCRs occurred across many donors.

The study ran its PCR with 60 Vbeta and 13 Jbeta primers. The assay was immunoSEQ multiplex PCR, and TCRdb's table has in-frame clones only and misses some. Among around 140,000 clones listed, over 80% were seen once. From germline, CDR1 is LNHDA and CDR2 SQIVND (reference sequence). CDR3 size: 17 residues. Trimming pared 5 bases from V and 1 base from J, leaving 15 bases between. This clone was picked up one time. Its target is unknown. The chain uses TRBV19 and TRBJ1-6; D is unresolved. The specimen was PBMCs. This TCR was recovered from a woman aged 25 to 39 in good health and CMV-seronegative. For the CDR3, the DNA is TGTGCCAGTAGTCCACTGGGCCCCCAGTCCTATAATTCACCCCTCCACTTT. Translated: CASSPLGPQSYNSPLHF.